Listed below are T cell receptor beta chains from one sample, sequenced in a study of type 1 regulatory T cells. TCRdb re-called the reads with MiXCR, one entry per CDR3 protein. Altogether 70,000 or so distinct CDR3 sequences are present, about 20% being singletons, with the ten largest covering roughly 8.3%. These receptors have no known antigen. The source material was cultured type 1 regulatory T (Tr1) cells, either the whole culture or a sorted fraction (not recorded which). These TCRs come from a human donor in good health. CDR3s include the opening cysteine and the closing phenylalanine or tryptophan. A D gene is named only where the DNA matches it firmly. Size tells how often a clone was seen (once, few, many) or the class of an expanded clone, and some rows leave it out.

V	D	J	size	DNA	CDR3
TRBV7-2	TRBD2	TRBJ2-4	NA	TGTGCCAGCAGCCCGAGAGGACTAGCGGCCAAAAACATTCAGTACTTC	CASSPRGLAAKNIQYF
TRBV18	TRBD2	TRBJ2-3	NA	TGTGCCAGTTCACCATTTAGCGGGGAAGGACGAGGGAATGAGCAGTATTTT	CASSPFSGEGRGNEQYF
TRBV4-3	TRBD2	TRBJ2-7	few	TGCGCCAGCAGCCAATCAAGACTAGCGGGAGGGCCAGGCGAGCAGTACTTC	CASSQSRLAGGPGEQYF
TRBV4-2	NA	TRBJ1-6	NA	TGTGCCAGCAGCCGCGAACGAGGCGAATCACCCCTCCACTTT	CASSRERGESPLHF
TRBV7-8	NA	TRBJ1-6	NA	TGTGCCAGCAGCCCGGGGCAGGGAATCGGGTCACCCCTCCACTTT	CASSPGQGIGSPLHF
TRBV5-1	NA	TRBJ2-2	NA	TGCGCCAGCAGCTTGCGGCAGGGATCGGGCGGGGAGCTGCTTTTT	CASSLRQGSGGELLF
TRBV4-3	NA	TRBJ2-1	NA	TGCGCCAGCAGCCAGATTAGCGGAGTCTACAATGAGCAGTTCTTC	CASSQISGVYNEQFF
TRBV28	NA	TRBJ2-3	many	TGTGCCAGCAGGTTAGACGGTGATACGCAGTATTTT	CASRLDGDTQYF
TRBV2	NA	TRBJ2-1	NA	TGTGCCAGCAGTCTACTTGAGCAGTTCTTC	CASSLLEQFF
TRBV20-1	TRBD2	TRBJ2-7	many	TGCAGTGCTAGAGGGTGGCTAGCGGCTTGGGGTGTGTACGAGCAGTACTTC	CSARGWLAAWGVYEQYF
TRBV7-2	NA	TRBJ1-1	few	TGTGCCAGCAGCTTAGTGGTCACGGCTGAAGCTTTCTTT	CASSLVVTAEAFF
TRBV28	NA	TRBJ2-5	few	TGTGCCAGCAGTTTCCAGCGGGCAAAAGAGACCCAGTACTTC	CASSFQRAKETQYF
TRBV29-1	NA	TRBJ2-5	few	TGCAGCGTTGATCGCGGGACCGGGGAGACCCAGTACTTC	CSVDRGTGETQYF
TRBV20-1	NA	TRBJ1-5	few	TGCAGTGCTAGCAGCACCGGACAGCCCCAGCATTTT	CSASSTGQPQHF
TRBV18	NA	TRBJ2-1	few	TGTGCCAGCTCGGACGGAGGGACTGCCTTTGGAAATGAGCAGTTCTTC	CASSDGGTAFGNEQFF
TRBV7-6	NA	TRBJ2-7	few	TGTGCCAGCAGCTTAGGTTCGGGGAGTGTTTCCTACGAGCAGTACTTC	CASSLGSGSVSYEQYF
TRBV18	TRBD1	TRBJ2-7	few	TGTGCCAGCTCACGCCCGGGACAGGGAACCTACGAGCAGTACTTC	CASSRPGQGTYEQYF
TRBV7-2	NA	TRBJ1-2	NA	TGTACCAGCAGCCACATAGAGTATGGCTACACCTTC	CTSSHIEYGYTF
TRBV20-1	NA	TRBJ2-1	NA	TGCAGTGCTAGAGACGCTAGATACTACAATGAGCAGTTCTTC	CSARDARYYNEQFF
TRBV7-2	NA	TRBJ2-6	few	TGTGCCAGCAGCTTAGAGGGGCTTGGGGCCAACGTCCTGACTTTC	CASSLEGLGANVLTF
TRBV7-2	NA	TRBJ1-4	medium-sized	TGTGCCAGCAGCGTTGTAGGGGCCGGGGAAAAACTGTTTTTT	CASSVVGAGEKLFF
TRBV9	NA	TRBJ2-3	few	TGTGCCAGCAGCCCCAGAGGGGGGGACACAGATACGCAGTATTTT	CASSPRGGDTDTQYF
TRBV27	TRBD1	TRBJ2-7	many	TGTGCCAGCAGTCCCGGGTTGTTGAGGGGGCTATCCTACGAGCAGTACTTC	CASSPGLLRGLSYEQYF
TRBV3-1	NA	TRBJ1-5	many	TGTGCCAGCAGCCAAGGGGGAACCCAGCCCCAGCATTTT	CASSQGGTQPQHF
TRBV27	TRBD1	TRBJ2-2	NA	TGTGCCAGCAGTTTATGGGACAGGGGCGCCGGGGAGCTGTTTTTT	CASSLWDRGAGELFF
TRBV12-3/TRBV12-4	NA	TRBJ1-2	many	TGTGCCAGCAGTAGACAGGTCCCTGGCTACACCTTC	CASSRQVPGYTF
TRBV20-1	NA	TRBJ2-7	NA	TGCAGTGCAACGACAGGCTACGAGCAGTACTTC	CSATTGYEQYF
TRBV29-1	NA	TRBJ2-5	NA	TGCAGCGTTGCTCAAGGGAAAGAGACCCAGTACTTC	CSVAQGKETQYF
TRBV20-1	NA	TRBJ2-5	few	TGCAGTGCTACTGGGGGAGAGACCCAGTACTTC	CSATGGETQYF
TRBV12-3/TRBV12-4	NA	TRBJ1-5	NA	TGTGCCAGCAGTTCTCACCCACAGGGTGGCCAGCCCCAGCATTTT	CASSSHPQGGQPQHF
TRBV11-2	NA	TRBJ2-5	NA	TGTGCCAGCAGCTTGGGATGGGCGACCCAGTACTTC	CASSLGWATQYF
TRBV7-2	NA	TRBJ2-7	many	TGTGCCAGCAGCTTAGGGGACACCTCACTACGCGAGCAGTACTTC	CASSLGDTSLREQYF
TRBV5-1	TRBD2	TRBJ2-5	few	TGCGCCAGCAGCCGGACTAGCGGGAACGTAGGAGAGACCCAGTACTTC	CASSRTSGNVGETQYF
TRBV29-1	NA	TRBJ2-7	NA	TGCAGCGCCCGGCCCGGTGGGGGATCCTACGAGCAGTACTTC	CSARPGGGSYEQYF
TRBV9	NA	TRBJ1-2	NA	TGTGCCAGCAGCACCTGGAGCGGGATTCCTAACTATGGCTACACCTTC	CASSTWSGIPNYGYTF
TRBV2	NA	TRBJ1-1	NA	TGTGCCAGCGGAATGAGGACCGAGAGTGAAGCTTTCTTT	CASGMRTESEAFF